The clone carrying this T cell receptor (beta chain) was seen at least ten times. TCRdb re-derived calls from the 5' RACE reads in MiXCR, one entry per CDR3 protein. The sample has under 200,000 distinct CDR3 sequences, 6% to 7.5% seen once. CDR3 size: 13 residues. Germline V gene lookup returns CDR1 MNHEY and CDR2 SVGEGT. Trimming removed 6 bases at V and 13 bases at J, with 20 bases between. This sample was taken from a study of T cells after yellow fever vaccination. The sample consisted of CD4+ T cells sorted from PBMCs, taken about 5 days after the first yellow fever vaccination. The sequence was collected from a man between 18 and 29 years old who received the YFV17D yellow fever vaccine. V and J are TRBV6-2 or TRBV6-3 and TRBJ2-3; D ambiguous. CDR3 in DNA: TGTGCCAGCAGCCGAAGAACCGGGCCCCCAGAGTATTTT. It yields the protein CASSRRTGPPEYF.